The present TCR beta chain was sequenced within a study of CD8 T cells in Susac syndrome. Random hexamers were used to reverse transcribe the RNA input (roughly 0.5 to 1 ug). Using its own MiXCR run on the immunoSEQ multiplex PCR reads, TCRdb lists one record per CDR3 protein. Among approximately 160,000 distinct CDR3 sequences, just over 90% were seen once, and the ten largest hold approximately 0.082%. The sample consisted of CD4+ T cells from PBMCs. The receptor's source is a human donor in good health.

The CDR3 DNA sequence: TGTGCCAGCGCACGGAGAGAGTACGAGCAGTACTTC. Amino acids: CASARREYEQYF. The chain uses TRBV2 and TRBJ2-7; D is undetermined. CDR1 SNHLY and CDR2 FYNNEI come from the germline V gene. Trimming stripped 8 bases from V and 4 bases from J, with 12 bases between. The CDR3 loop spans 12 amino acids. Filled out from reference TRBV2 and TRBJ2-7, the complete variable domain reads EPEVTQTPSHQVTQMGQEVILRCVPISNHLYFYWYRQILGQKVEFLVSFYNNEISEKSEIFDDQFSVERPDGSNFTLKIRSTKLEDSAMYFCASARREYEQYFGPGTRLTVT.